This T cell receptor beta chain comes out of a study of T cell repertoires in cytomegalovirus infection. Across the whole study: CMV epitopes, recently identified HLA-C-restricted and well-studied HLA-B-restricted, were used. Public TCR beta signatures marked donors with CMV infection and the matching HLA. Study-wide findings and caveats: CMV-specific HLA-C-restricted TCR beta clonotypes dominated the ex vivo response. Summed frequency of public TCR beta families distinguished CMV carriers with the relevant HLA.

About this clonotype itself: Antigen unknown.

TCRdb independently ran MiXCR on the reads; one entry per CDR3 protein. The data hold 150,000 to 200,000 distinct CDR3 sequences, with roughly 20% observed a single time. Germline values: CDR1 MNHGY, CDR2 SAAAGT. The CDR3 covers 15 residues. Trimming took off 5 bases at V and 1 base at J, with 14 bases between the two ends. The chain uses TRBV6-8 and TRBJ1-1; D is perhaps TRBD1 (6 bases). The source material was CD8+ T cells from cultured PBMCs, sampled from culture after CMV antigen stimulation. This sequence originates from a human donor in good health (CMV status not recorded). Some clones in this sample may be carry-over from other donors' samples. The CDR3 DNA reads TGTGCCAGCAGTCTCCTGACAGGCACGAACACTGAAGCTTTCTTT. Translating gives CASSLLTGTNTEAFF.